This T cell receptor beta chain was profiled in a study of blood T cell repertoires in COVID-19. Study-wide context: The United States, Italy and Spain were the sources of the acute and convalescent COVID-19 samples. Sample material is recorded as cDNA or gDNA derived from T cells, B-cell-depleted T cells, or PBMCs.

Germline CDR1 and CDR2: SGHRS and YFSETQ. The V segment lost 0 bases and the J segment 1 base; nucleotides outside the gene matches: 10. The length of the CDR3 is 18 residues. In the original workflow: Amplification of reference gene primers provided the estimated nucleated cell counts. The method was immunoSEQ multiplex PCR; TCRdb's version includes in-frame clones alone and lacks a portion of them. Clonal size and the V and J genes are those of that table, whereas D and trimming came from the DNA. The sample yields some 22,000 clones, 65% to 90% seen once. The chain is built from TRBV5-1 and TRBJ2-7, with 10 bases lining up with TRBD1. This receptor was taken from a woman of 80 years or more with acute or convalescent COVID-19. Specimen: peripheral blood. The CDR3 nucleotides read TGCGCCAGCAGCTTGGGTATCGGGACAGGGGTAAAATCCTACGAGCAGTACTTC. It specifies CASSLGIGTGVKSYEQYF.